These 14 T cell receptor beta chains were all obtained from the same sample, sequenced in a study of vaccination and CD4 T cells after COVID-19. Described time point: late sampling 161 to 241 days after vaccination in three convalescent patients. Treatment specified: roughly 10-day PBMC culture with coronavirus spike peptide pools or control peptides (ViraFEST assay). At the Johns Hopkins FTIC core, DNA taken from cultured CD4+ T cells was sequenced by way of the Oncomine TCR Beta short-read assay. Each CDR3 protein is one row after TCRdb ran MiXCR on the PCR reads. The sample gives 20,000 to 25,000 distinct CDR3 sequences, roughly 46% of which show up once; 10% to 15% is in the top ten. Antigens for these TCRs are unknown. The sequencing used CD4+ T cells from blood, cultured in vitro, collected about 7 months after SARS-CoV-2 vaccination. These receptors all stem from a human donor who had recovered from COVID-19.

This clonotype was picked up a small number of times. Here the CDR3 reads CASSPAGVETQYF. Written as DNA, the CDR3 is TGTGCCAGCAGCCCAGCGGGAGTAGAGACCCAGTACTTC. The chain joins TRBV7-3 to TRBJ2-5; TRBD2 matches 8 bases. Trimming at V came to 5 bases and at J to 4 bases, leaving 3 bases not matched to a gene. From germline, CDR1 is SGHTA and CDR2 FQGTGA. The CDR3 contains 13 residues. The whole variable domain, remainder taken from reference TRBV7-3 and TRBJ2-5, is GAGVSQTPSNKVTEKGKYVELRCDPISGHTALYWYRQSLGQGPEFLIYFQGTGAADDSGLPNDRFFAVRPEGSVSTLKIQRTERGDSAVYLCASSPAGVETQYFGPGTRLLVL.

This chain links TRBV6-2 or TRBV6-3 with TRBJ2-7; either TRBD1 or TRBD2 may fit D (5 bases each). The germline V gene has CDR1 MNHEY and CDR2 SVGEGT. V was pared by 7 bases and J by 3 bases, with 16 bases between. The CDR3 covers 14 residues. The chain's CDR3 is CASTNGGWDYEQYF. The CDR3 DNA follows: TGTGCCAGCACAAATGGGGGATGGGACTACGAGCAGTACTTC.

This clonotype was counted a single time. The V call is TRBV29-1, the J call TRBJ2-5; 8 bases are a match to TRBD1. The CDR3 is made up of 14 amino acids. V shed 7 bases, J shed 1 base, and the junction held 8 bases outside the gene matches. Germline lookup yields CDR1 SQVTM and CDR2 ANQGSEA. CDR3 amino acids: CSGRTGTGQETQYF. In DNA form, the CDR3 reads TGCAGCGGAAGAACCGGGACAGGCCAAGAGACCCAGTACTTC.

This chain uses TRBV21-1 with TRBJ2-7. TRBV21-1 is flagged as a pseudogene. This CDR3 is 13 amino acids long. The CDR3 is CARRHPFWNEQYF. The CDR3 DNA sequence: TGTGCCAGAAGACACCCTTTTTGGAACGAGCAGTACTTC.

The V call is TRBV11-2, the J call TRBJ1-5; D is unresolved. Germline values: CDR1 SGHAT, CDR2 FQNNGV. V gave up 5 bases and J gave up 2 bases, with 13 bases separating them. CDR3 size: 15 residues. The CDR3 sequence: CASSTGPKGNQPQHF. In DNA, the CDR3 is TGTGCCAGCAGCACCGGCCCGAAGGGCAATCAGCCCCAGCATTTT.

The table lists this clonotype with a few counts. This rearrangement joins TRBV7-9 to TRBJ2-7; TRBD1 matches 8 bases. Per the germline V gene, CDR1 is SEHNR and CDR2 is FQNEAQ (reference sequence). The CDR3 covers 13 residues. Trimming removed 5 bases from V and 7 bases from J; junction bases left unmatched: 7. The CDR3 loop is CASSRGQGGEQYF. The CDR3, as DNA: TGTGCCAGCAGCCGCGGACAGGGTGGGGAGCAGTACTTC.

A few counts support this clonotype. The chain employs TRBV7-9 and TRBJ2-5; the match to TRBD2 covers 9 bases. Germline-derived CDR1 and CDR2 are SEHNR and FQNEAQ (reference sequence). V lost 5 bases to trimming and J lost 7 bases; unmatched junction nucleotides: 14. This CDR3 is built from 16 residues. As DNA, the CDR3 is TGTGCCAGCAGCCCCCGAAGCGGGGGGCCAGCCGGGACCCAGTACTTC. Residues: CASSPRSGGPAGTQYF.

The chain is built from TRBV20-1 and TRBJ2-3; D is ambiguous. Looked up from germline, CDR1 is DFQATT and CDR2 is SNEGSKA (reference sequence). The V end lost 1 base, the J end lost 3 bases, and 8 bases lay between the germline ends. The CDR3 is made up of 13 amino acids. The CDR3 protein is CSARGPRTDTQYF. Written as DNA, the CDR3 is TGCAGTGCTAGAGGGCCCCGAACAGATACGCAGTATTTT.

The chain has TRBV28 and TRBJ1-2; a possible D gene is TRBD1 (6 bases). Trimming shortened V by 3 bases and J by 7 bases, and 21 bases separated the two germline ends. The CDR3 contains 16 residues. Germline CDR1 reads MDHEN; CDR2 reads SYDVKM. The CDR3 reads CASSLGGGRRDGGYTF. The CDR3 DNA is TGTGCCAGCAGTTTGGGGGGGGGCAGGAGGGATGGTGGCTACACCTTC.

The rearrangement joins TRBV20-1 to TRBJ2-1; D ambiguous. Germline V lookup: CDR1 DFQATT, CDR2 SNEGSKA (reference sequence). Deletions cut 5 bases from V and 0 bases from J, with 14 bases between. This CDR3 region has 15 residues. The CDR3 protein is CSAYRPSGSYNEQFF. DNA for the CDR3: TGCAGTGCTTACCGACCCTCCGGCTCCTACAATGAGCAGTTCTTC.

The V gene is TRBV6-5, the J gene TRBJ1-5; the D is unclear. Per germline, CDR1 MNHEY and CDR2 SVGAGI. CDR3 length: 16 residues. V gave up 0 bases and J gave up 2 bases, with 11 bases separating them. Here the CDR3 reads CASSYSSRDGNQPQHF. As DNA, the CDR3 is TGTGCCAGCAGTTACTCGAGTAGGGATGGCAATCAGCCCCAGCATTTT.

This clonotype was seen more than once but under ten times. The chain links TRBV4-2 to TRBJ1-1; D is ambiguous. The CDR3 length is 14 residues. The germline gives CDR1 LGHNA, CDR2 YNFKEQ. Trimming removed 1 base from V and 5 bases from J, with 11 bases in between. For the CDR3, the DNA is TGTGCCAGCAGCCAAGGGGCCCGTGATACTGAAGCTTTCTTT. Translating gives CASSQGARDTEAFF.

The chain recombines TRBV7-2 with TRBJ2-1; no reliable D call. Germline-derived CDR1 and CDR2 are SGHTA and FQGNSA. The ends were cut back, 5 bases at V and 10 bases at J, with 15 bases in the middle. This CDR3 is 13 amino acids long. The CDR3 protein is CASSRVGAREQFF. CDR3 sequence (DNA): TGTGCCAGCAGCCGGGTCGGAGCGCGGGAGCAGTTCTTC.

Only a few counts were recorded for this clonotype. In DNA form, the CDR3 reads TGTGCCAGCAGCTCTAGGACTAGCAGGGATACGCAGTATTTT. Amino acids: CASSSRTSRDTQYF. This chain connects TRBV7-2 to TRBJ2-3, with 8 bases matching TRBD2. Per the germline V gene, CDR1 is SGHTA and CDR2 is FQGNSA. CDR3 length equals 14 residues. V lost 4 bases and J lost 6; bases outside the gene matches: 6.